These 25 T cell receptor beta chains were sequenced from one sample in a study of CD8 T cells in Susac syndrome. The RNA, about 0.45 to 1 ug, was put through reverse transcription using random hexamers. TCRdb recomputed calls from the immunoSEQ multiplex PCR reads with MiXCR, one row per CDR3 protein. In the table there are 150,000 or so distinct CDR3 sequences, just under 95% of which are singletons. Sequenced: CD4+ T cells from PBMCs. The receptors were sampled from a human donor with Susac syndrome.

The rearrangement uses TRBV9 and TRBJ2-3, with TRBD2 as a possible D gene (6 bases). This CDR3 contains 16 residues. Trimming took off 1 base at V and 2 bases at J, with 14 bases between the two ends. Looked up from germline, CDR1 is SGDLS and CDR2 is YYNGEE. CDR3 nucleotide sequence: TGTGCCAGCAGCGTATACCAGCGGGCGTCCACAGATACGCAGTATTTT. Its translation is CASSVYQRASTDTQYF.

The V and J genes are TRBV12-2 and TRBJ1-4. TRBV12-2 is termed a pseudogene. The CDR3 runs to 14 residues. CDR3 residues: CASRQEQGNEKLFF. The CDR3 bases are TGTGCAAGTCGCCAAGAACAAGGAAACGAAAAACTGTTTTTT.

This clonotype came up once. The chain employs TRBV25-1 and TRBJ2-7; 8 bases are a match to TRBD1. V shed 7 bases, J shed 2 bases, and the junction held 7 bases outside the gene matches. CDR3 length equals 14 residues. Germline V gives CDR1 MGHDK, CDR2 SYGVNS. Written as DNA, the CDR3 is TGTGCCAGCACAAAGGACAGGGCAACCTACGAGCAGTACTTC. It specifies CASTKDRATYEQYF.

This clonotype showed up just once. The rearrangement links TRBV20-1 to TRBJ2-5; 16 bases fit TRBD2. Looked up from germline, CDR1 is DFQATT and CDR2 is SNEGSKA (reference sequence). The CDR3 covers 18 residues. The ends lost 5 bases at V and 5 bases at J; junction bases unmatched: 14. DNA of the CDR3: TGCAGTGCTCAGGGGACTAGCGGGAGGGCGGGGAATTGGGAGACCCAGTACTTC. Translation gives CSAQGTSGRAGNWETQYF.

This clonotype was observed a handful of times. The V and J genes are TRBV29-1 and TRBJ2-3; D may match TRBD1 or TRBD2 (5 bases each). The germline V gene has CDR1 SQVTM and CDR2 ANQGSEA. V lost 7 bases, J lost 1 base, and 9 bases lay in between. The CDR3 is 12 residues long. Here the CDR3 DNA reads TGCAGCGCCGGGGACGGCACAGATACGCAGTATTTT. Translated: CSAGDGTDTQYF.

The chain links TRBV7-6 to TRBJ1-2; the D gene is possibly TRBD1 (5 bases). Germline V gene lookup returns CDR1 SGHVS and CDR2 FNYEAQ. Trimming took off 7 bases at V and 11 bases at J, with 14 bases between the two ends. This CDR3 contains 11 residues. This CDR3 reads CASTSGSGYTF. DNA for the CDR3: TGTGCCAGCACCTCCGGGTCAGGGTACACCTTC.

The J gene is TRBJ2-3, the V gene TRBV7-2, with a tentative D call TRBD2 (6 bases). V lost 4 bases to trimming and J lost 0 bases, with 17 bases between them. The CDR3 is 17 residues long. Germline V gene sequence: CDR1 SGHTA, CDR2 FQGNSA. The CDR3 sequence is CASSYGASASSTDTQYF. CDR3 nucleotides: TGTGCCAGCAGCTACGGAGCTAGCGCCTCTAGCACAGATACGCAGTATTTT.

V and J are TRBV2 and TRBJ1-1, with TRBD1 as a possible D gene (5 bases). V lost 6 bases to trimming and J lost 5 bases, with 16 bases between them. The CDR3 loop spans 14 amino acids. CDR1 is SNHLY and CDR2 is FYNNEI in the germline V gene. Here the CDR3 DNA reads TGTGCCAGCAGCCTCCGGGGCGGGTGGACTGAAGCTTTCTTT. It codes for CASSLRGGWTEAFF.

The V and J genes are TRBV5-1 and TRBJ1-2, with a possible D match to TRBD1 (5 bases). The CDR3 runs 15 residues. The ends were cut back, 6 bases at V and 6 bases at J, with 21 bases in the middle. Germline V gives CDR1 SGHRS, CDR2 YFSETQ. This chain's CDR3 is CASNQGRQGVDGYTF. CDR3 DNA: TGCGCCAGCAACCAAGGTCGGCAGGGTGTTGATGGCTACACCTTC.

The V gene is TRBV19, the J gene TRBJ2-1; 7 nucleotides line up with TRBD2. The germline V gene has CDR1 LNHDA and CDR2 SQIVND (reference sequence). CDR3 length equals 14 residues. The ends lost 4 bases at V and 7 bases at J; junction bases unmatched: 7. CDR3 protein: CASSSGSISNEQFF. The CDR3 region has the DNA TGTGCCAGTAGTAGCGGGAGTATCTCGAATGAGCAGTTCTTC. Combining the CDR3 with reference TRBV19 and TRBJ2-1 gives the whole variable domain DGGITQSPKYLFRKEGQNVTLSCEQNLNHDAMYWYRQDPGQGLRLIYYSQIVNDFQKGDIAEGYSVSREKKESFPLTVTSAQKNPTAFYLCASSSGSISNEQFFGPGTRLTVL.

The chain carries TRBV20-1 and TRBJ1-5; no clear D gene. Trimming shortened V by 5 bases and J by 4 bases, and 15 bases separated the two germline ends. The CDR3 contains 14 residues. The germline V gene has CDR1 DFQATT and CDR2 SNEGSKA (reference sequence). CDR3 sequence reads: CSASPWGDNQPQHF. As DNA, the CDR3 is TGCAGTGCTTCGCCCTGGGGAGATAATCAGCCCCAGCATTTT.

The chain carries TRBV30 and TRBJ1-1; 7 bases agree with TRBD1. V shed 8 bases, J shed 5 bases, and the junction held 11 bases outside the gene matches. Germline assignment: CDR1 GTSNPN and CDR2 SVGIG (reference sequence). The CDR3 has 13 residues. The DNA of the CDR3 is TGTGCCAGACAGGGCCCATTGGGGACTGAAGCTTTCTTT. Protein sequence: CARQGPLGTEAFF.

V and J are TRBV28 and TRBJ2-2; D is perhaps TRBD2 (5 bases). CDR3 length equals 18 residues. CDR1 is MDHEN and CDR2 is SYDVKM in the germline V gene. The V gene lost 5 bases and the J gene lost 7 bases, with 26 bases spanning the gap. CDR3 DNA: TGTGCCAGCAGTCCCACCAAACTAGTTTTCGAGGTCGGCGGGGAGCTGTTTTTT. This codes for CASSPTKLVFEVGGELFF.

This clonotype was found a few times. The genes are TRBV5-4 and TRBJ1-6; no clear D. Germline assignment: CDR1 SGHNT and CDR2 YYREEE (reference sequence). V lost 1 base, J lost 15 bases, and 11 bases lay in between. This CDR3 is 12 amino acids long. The CDR3 loop is CASSLSRQSLHF. In nucleotides, the CDR3 is TGTGCCAGCAGCTTGTCCCGGCAGAGCCTCCACTTT.

This chain joins TRBV5-1 and TRBJ1-5, with 8 bases identical to TRBD1. The trim removed 0 bases at V and 3 bases at J, leaving 5 bases unmatched. Germline assignment: CDR1 SGHRS and CDR2 YFSETQ. The CDR3 extends over 16 amino acids. CDR3: CASSLGVTGDNQPQHF. CDR3 nucleotides: TGCGCCAGCAGCTTGGGGGTGACAGGGGACAATCAGCCCCAGCATTTT.

This sequence joins TRBV9 and TRBJ2-7, with D possibly matching TRBD2 (5 bases). The ends were cut back, 1 base at V and 4 bases at J, with 15 bases in the middle. Germline V gives CDR1 SGDLS, CDR2 YYNGEE. This CDR3 spans 15 amino acids. The CDR3 loop reads CASSVSPEGWYEQYF. The CDR3 DNA is TGTGCCAGCAGCGTATCGCCCGAGGGTTGGTACGAGCAGTACTTC.

This chain uses TRBV19 with TRBJ1-5; maybe TRBD1 (6 bases). Germline CDR1 and CDR2: LNHDA and SQIVND (reference sequence). The CDR3 totals 11 residues. V lost 6 bases to trimming and J lost 11 bases, with 11 bases between them. CDR3 sequence reads: CASSATGTQHF. In DNA, the CDR3 is TGTGCCAGTAGCGCAACAGGGACCCAGCATTTT. Full variable domain (outside the CDR3, taken from reference TRBV19 and TRBJ1-5): DGGITQSPKYLFRKEGQNVTLSCEQNLNHDAMYWYRQDPGQGLRLIYYSQIVNDFQKGDIAEGYSVSREKKESFPLTVTSAQKNPTAFYLCASSATGTQHFGDGTRLSIL.

J is TRBJ2-5 and V is TRBV6-6; D gene ambiguous. This CDR3 contains 14 residues. CDR1 MNHNY and CDR2 SVGAGI come from the germline V gene (reference sequence). V lost 2 bases to trimming and J lost 2 bases, with 9 bases between them. CDR3 protein: CASSYTMAQETQYF. CDR3 bases: TGTGCCAGCAGTTACACGATGGCACAAGAGACCCAGTACTTC.

This clonotype has a single count. The chain couples TRBV20-1 to TRBJ1-5, with D uncertain. Germline CDR1 and CDR2: DFQATT and SNEGSKA (reference sequence). Trimming left V 5 bases short and J 7 bases short, with 12 bases between. The CDR3 runs 12 residues. The CDR3 bases are TGCAGTGCTCCCCCGGCCGGGCAGCCCCAGCATTTT. It is translated as CSAPPAGQPQHF.

The V call is TRBV20-1, the J call TRBJ1-1; D remains ambiguous. With 6 bases removed from V and 4 bases from J, the gap between germline ends came to 9 bases. Per germline, CDR1 DFQATT and CDR2 SNEGSKA (reference sequence). This CDR3 is built from 11 residues. The CDR3 reads CSAYGGTEAFF. CDR3 DNA sequence: TGCAGTGCCTACGGAGGCACTGAAGCTTTCTTT.

The V gene is TRBV20-1, the J gene TRBJ2-1; either TRBD1 or TRBD2 may supply D (6 bases each). CDR3 size: 17 residues. Germline V gives CDR1 DFQATT, CDR2 SNEGSKA (reference sequence). Trimming cost V 6 bases and J 0 bases, with 21 bases left between them. The CDR3: CSADMGGGEGSYNEQFF. The CDR3 coding sequence is TGCAGTGCCGACATGGGGGGCGGCGAAGGCTCCTACAATGAGCAGTTCTTC.

The chain couples TRBV30 to TRBJ2-2, with D possibly matching TRBD2 (5 bases). V was trimmed by 0 bases and J by 7 bases, leaving 18 bases between them. Germline V CDR1 and CDR2: GTSNPN, SVGIG (reference sequence). The CDR3 extends over 16 amino acids. CDR3 nucleotides: TGTGCCTGGAGTGTGTCGAGGGTCTCGGGGTTCGGGGAGCTGTTTTTT. It encodes CAWSVSRVSGFGELFF.

The chain recombines TRBV4-1 with TRBJ2-7, with 10 positions matching TRBD1. V gave up 2 bases and J gave up 2 bases; unmatched junction bases: 3. The CDR3 is 15 amino acids. Looked up from germline, CDR1 is MGHRA and CDR2 is YSYEKL. The CDR3 reads CASSQSDRGTYEQYF. In DNA, the CDR3 is TGCGCCAGCAGCCAATCGGACAGGGGGACCTACGAGCAGTACTTC.

V usage is TRBV29-1 and J usage is TRBJ2-5, with D possibly TRBD2 on 5 matching bases. V was pared by 0 bases and J by 5 bases, with 7 bases between. Germline CDR1 SQVTM, CDR2 ANQGSEA. The CDR3 loop spans 12 amino acids. The CDR3 here is CSVEDGSETQYF. The CDR3 bases are TGCAGCGTTGAAGATGGGAGCGAGACCCAGTACTTC. Drawing the rest from reference TRBV29-1 and TRBJ2-5, the complete variable domain is SAVISQKPSRDICQRGTSLTIQCQVDSQVTMMFWYRQQPGQSLTLIATANQGSEATYESGFVIDKFPISRPNLTFSTLTVSNMSPEDSSIYLCSVEDGSETQYFGPGTRLLVL.

This chain joins TRBV30 and TRBJ2-1; no reliable D call. The CDR3 extends over 11 amino acids. Germline V gene lookup returns CDR1 GTSNPN and CDR2 SVGIG (reference sequence). V was clipped by 2 bases and J by 9 bases, with 8 bases between them. The chain's CDR3 is CAWSSDGEQFF. The CDR3, as DNA: TGTGCCTGGAGTAGCGATGGTGAGCAGTTCTTC.